The entry below gives a single T cell receptor beta chain sequence along with its context. Its target is not known. These data come from a study of glioma-infiltrating T cells. The overall study: Some 1 million peripheral T cells were targeted at about 4- to 10-fold coverage.

This CDR3 comprises 13 residues. V lost 0 bases, J lost 5 bases, and 8 bases lay in between. CDR1 is LNHNV and CDR2 is YYDKDF in the germline V gene (reference sequence). Whole-study results and caveats: Shared blood CDR3 signature motifs marked patients with low tissue-blood divergence. Tissue-blood divergence was below expectation in non-neoplastic patients, above in gliomas. Very few CDR3 sequences were shared between tissue and blood.

TCR alpha and beta CDR3 regions were amplified from RNA using iRepertoire nested multiplex PCR. TCRdb passed the multiplex PCR reads through MiXCR, listing each CDR3 protein once. Here the sample spans 300,000 to 400,000 distinct CDR3 sequences, around 45% being singletons. The chain couples TRBV15 to TRBJ2-7, with no clear D. The receptor was derived from a human donor with low-grade glioma or glioblastoma, undergoing nonglioma brain surgery, or in good health (not recorded which). Material: glioma tissue, nonneoplastic brain tissue, or PBMCs (not recorded which). The CDR3 DNA reads as TGTGCCACCAGCAGAGATTTCGCCGACGAGCAGTACTTC. Its protein product is CATSRDFADEQYF.